The T cell receptor beta chain described here comes from a study of blood T cell repertoires in COVID-19. The wider study: Acute and convalescent COVID-19 samples came from the United States, Italy and Spain. T cells, B-cell-depleted T cells, or PBMCs provided the cDNA or gDNA that served as material.

The CDR3 sequence is 15 residues long. Losses at the gene ends were 5 bases for V and 2 bases for J; bases not matched to a gene: 6. Germline values: CDR1 MDHEN, CDR2 SYDVKM. In the original analysis: By means of reference gene primer amplification, nucleated cell counts were estimated. This table comes from immunoSEQ multiplex PCR, and its TCRdb copy is limited to in-frame clones, with some not included. V and J calls and clone size are given by that table; D and trimming were obtained from the DNA. The table includes roughly 150,000 clones, 65% to 85% detected once. In this sample, this clone turned up once.

The clonotype originates from a woman at least 80 years old with acute or convalescent COVID-19. The chain links TRBV28 to TRBJ2-1, with 7 bases aligning to TRBD2. The sequencing sample was made of peripheral blood. CDR3 in DNA: TGTGCCAGCAGTACCAGCGGGAAACCCTACAATGAGCAGTTCTTC. This gives the protein CASSTSGKPYNEQFF.